This note documents a single TCR beta chain sequence. Antigen: not known. The investigators reverse transcribed all of the isolated RNA, so they sequenced expressed TCRB transcripts. Assay used: immunoSEQ multiplex PCR; TCRdb lists only in-frame clones, some missing. The table includes some 290,000 clones, roughly 25% detected once. This entry is derived from a study of beta chain features in type 1 diabetes. Turning to the study itself: The patients were much like the healthy donors in age, gender and cell yields. All samples together contributed more than 90,000,000 sorted cells for examination. Regarding the study as a whole: Type 1 diabetes patients had TCRB CDR3s that were shorter (moderately but significantly so) in all four CD4+ subsets. Researchers could not determine here whether HLA type influences TCRB rearrangement.

Material: naive CD4+ T cells from blood. This TCR came from a woman in her 30s with type 1 diabetes.

As DNA, the CDR3 is TGTGCCAGCAGCTTAGTTGTGGCCGAGCAGTACTTC. Its translation: CASSLVVAEQYF. V is TRBV7-8 and J is TRBJ2-7; D ambiguous. Germline lookup yields CDR1 SGHVS and CDR2 FQNEAQ. The CDR3 totals 12 residues. V was pared by 1 base and J by 6 bases, with 7 bases between.